Reported below is one T cell receptor beta chain. This specimen belongs to a study of OX40 agonist ivuxolimab in advanced cancers. Data came from immunoSEQ multiplex PCR; TCRdb stores just in-frame clones and leaves some out. The sample contains over 80,000 clones, 80% to 95% of which appear only once. The CDR3 is 14 residues long. Germline V CDR1 and CDR2: MDHEN, SYDVKM. Deletions cut 5 bases from V and 7 bases from J, with 14 bases between. The sequence was collected from an adult with an advanced solid tumor such as melanoma, head and neck, liver or kidney cancer. Specimen: CD4+ or CD8+ T cells sorted from blood, collected in a trial of the OX40 agonist ivuxolimab. The chain couples TRBV28 to TRBJ1-4; D unresolved. In DNA form, the CDR3 reads TGTGCCAGCAGTCTACGGGGTAGGCCTGAAAAACTGTTTTTT. The encoded protein is CASSLRGRPEKLFF.